The TCR beta chain described here comes from a study of early T cells in non-severe SARS-CoV-2 infection. At the level of the study: Bulk RNA taken from unsorted whole blood was sequenced, leaving chains unpaired.

This clonotype occurred many times. The TCR library protocol attached unique molecular identifiers to the individual cDNA molecules. TCRdb reanalysed the 5' RACE reads using MiXCR and keeps one entry per CDR3 protein. This table has tens of thousands of distinct CDR3 sequences, 5.5% to 7% appearing once. CDR1 and CDR2 from the germline V gene are KGHSH and LQKENI. Trimming removed 11 bases from V and 5 bases from J; junction bases left unmatched: 15. The CDR3 has 14 amino acids. The V gene is TRBV18, the J gene TRBJ2-7; TRBD1 agrees at 7 bases. The TCR sequence derives from an adult who was a healthcare worker with PCR-confirmed SARS-CoV-2 infection or an uninfected control (not recorded which). Sequenced: whole blood. CDR3 in amino acids: CASHPGGSYHEQYF. The CDR3 coding sequence is TGTGCCTCCCACCCAGGGGGATCCTACCACGAGCAGTACTTC.